The present T cell receptor beta chain was sequenced within a study of control samples from healthy donors and cancer patients. V dropped 8 bases and J dropped 1 base, with 12 bases sitting between them. Germline V lookup: CDR1 SNHLY, CDR2 FYNNEI. The length of the CDR3 is 14 residues. Generated by immunoSEQ multiplex PCR, the TCRdb table keeps only in-frame clones and is missing some. The table has over 200,000 clones, over 75% seen once; the top ten hold 13%. The receptor comes from a woman in her fifties or sixties with lung cancer. Sequencing was performed on PBMCs. The chain employs TRBV2 and TRBJ1-5, with a possible D match to TRBD1 (5 bases). This CDR3 reads CASHEGSSNQPQHF. The CDR3 coding sequence is TGTGCCAGCCATGAGGGGAGCAGCAATCAGCCCCAGCATTTT.